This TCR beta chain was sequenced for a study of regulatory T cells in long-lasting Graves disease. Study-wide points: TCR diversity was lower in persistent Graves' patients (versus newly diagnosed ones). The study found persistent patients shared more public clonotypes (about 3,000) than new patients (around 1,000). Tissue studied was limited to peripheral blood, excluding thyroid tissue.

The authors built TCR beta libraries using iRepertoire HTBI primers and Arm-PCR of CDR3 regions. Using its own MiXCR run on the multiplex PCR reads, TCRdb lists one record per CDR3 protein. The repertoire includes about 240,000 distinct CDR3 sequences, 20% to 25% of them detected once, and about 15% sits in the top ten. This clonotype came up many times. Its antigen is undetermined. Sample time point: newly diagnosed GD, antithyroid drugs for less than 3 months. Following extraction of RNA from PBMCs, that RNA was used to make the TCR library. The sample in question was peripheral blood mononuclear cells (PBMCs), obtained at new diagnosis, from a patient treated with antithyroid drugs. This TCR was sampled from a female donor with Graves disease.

CDR3 sequence reads: CASSPKGAGQGSGYTF. CDR3 DNA sequence: TGTGCCAGCAGCCCGAAGGGGGCGGGACAGGGGTCTGGCTACACCTTC. This chain connects TRBV9 to TRBJ1-2; 10 nucleotides match TRBD1. V trimming: 4 bases; J trimming: 7 bases; junction bases outside the gene matches: 13. This CDR3 region has 16 residues. The germline CDR1 and CDR2 sequences are SGDLS and YYNGEE.